This T cell receptor beta chain stems from a study of ipilimumab plus nivolumab after autologous stem cell transplantation. The data were produced by immunoSEQ multiplex PCR, yet TCRdb's version contains in-frame clones alone and is incomplete. The sample records approximately 80,000 clones, 65% to 85% being singletons. Sequences were derived from PBMCs, sampled in a trial of ipilimumab plus nivolumab as post-transplant consolidation. The clonotype comes from a male donor with diffuse large B-cell lymphoma.

The CDR3 nucleotides read TGTGCCACCAGCGAGCGGGGGACTTCTGGGGCCAACGTCCTGACTTTC. Its protein is CATSERGTSGANVLTF. The V call is TRBV15, the J call TRBJ2-6; 8 bases line up with TRBD2. Germline V lookup: CDR1 LNHNV, CDR2 YYDKDF (reference sequence). There are 16 residues in the CDR3. V trimming: 5 bases; J trimming: 1 base; junction bases outside the gene matches: 4.